A selection of T cell receptor beta chains follows, all from one sample in a study of sequential checkpoint blockade in melanoma. TCRdb keeps only in-frame clones here, not all; method: immunoSEQ multiplex PCR. The data show some 6,100 clones, roughly 50% seen once. The sequences come from CD8+ T cells sorted from blood (inferred from file names), collected from a patient given nivolumab and ipilimumab in sequence. The receptors here all came from a human donor with melanoma. CDR3s include the opening cysteine and the closing phenylalanine or tryptophan. D genes are given only for firm matches. The size of a clone is reported for some rows only, either as once, few or many, or as a class for expanded clones.

V	size	D	J	CDR3	DNA
TRBV9	NA	TRBD2	TRBJ2-3	CASSGGGGTGTDTQYF	TGTGCCAGCAGCGGCGGGGGTGGGACTGGCACAGATACGCAGTATTTT
TRBV18	few	NA	TRBJ2-3	CASSPKSITSTDTQYF	TGTGCCAGCTCACCCAAATCGATTACTAGCACAGATACGCAGTATTTT
TRBV4-3	NA	NA	TRBJ2-7	CASSYSWTGERYEQYF	TGCGCCAGCAGCTACTCCTGGACCGGGGAGAGGTACGAGCAGTACTTC
TRBV30	NA	NA	TRBJ2-2	CAWSTGDFTGELFF	TGTGCCTGGAGTACCGGAGACTTCACCGGGGAGCTGTTTTTT
TRBV7-9	NA	TRBD2	TRBJ2-1	CASSPRGGSSYNEQFF	TGTGCCAGCAGCCCCCGGGGAGGGAGCTCCTACAATGAGCAGTTCTTC
TRBV2	NA	NA	TRBJ2-2	CASSEAGMVLTDTGELFF	TGTGCCAGCAGTGAGGCGGGGATGGTCCTGACGGACACCGGGGAGCTGTTTTTT
TRBV7-9	NA	NA	TRBJ1-1	CASSPGIPEAFF	TGTGCCAGCAGCCCGGGAATCCCTGAAGCTTTCTTT
TRBV7-9	NA	NA	TRBJ2-1	CASILLGRGVSSYNEQFF	TGTGCCAGCATCCTCCTCGGCAGGGGCGTTTCCTCCTACAATGAGCAGTTCTTC
TRBV12-5	NA	NA	TRBJ1-2	CASGLSTDIYGYTF	TGTGCTAGTGGTCTCTCGACAGATATCTATGGCTACACCTTC
TRBV9	NA	NA	TRBJ2-3	CASSVSSGGRPDTQYF	TGTGCCAGCAGCGTATCGTCTGGGGGGAGGCCAGATACGCAGTATTTT
TRBV29-1	few	NA	TRBJ1-2	CSVQDRLPNYGYTF	TGCAGCGTACAAGACAGGCTCCCTAACTATGGCTACACCTTC
TRBV4-1	NA	NA	TRBJ2-1	CASSQESSGNEQFF	TGCGCCAGCAGCCAAGAGTCCAGCGGCAATGAGCAGTTCTTC
TRBV6-5	NA	NA	TRBJ2-2	CASSFHEGQNTGELFF	TGTGCCAGCAGTTTTCACGAGGGACAGAACACCGGGGAGCTGTTTTTT
TRBV7-9	NA	TRBD1	TRBJ2-7	CASSFGTGTYEQYF	TGTGCCAGCAGCTTTGGGACAGGGACGTACGAGCAGTACTTC
TRBV5-4	few	TRBD1	TRBJ2-1	CASSFTRDREFF	TGTGCCAGCAGCTTCACCCGGGACAGGGAGTTCTTC
TRBV10-3	few	NA	TRBJ2-6	CAISNSSCRYKSRANVLTF	TGTGCCATCAGTAATTCTAGCTGTAGATACAAAAGTCGGGCCAACGTCCTGACTTTC
TRBV5-1	NA	NA	TRBJ1-1	CASSNDRWGNTEAFF	TGCGCCAGCAGCAATGACAGATGGGGAAACACTGAAGCTTTCTTT
TRBV2	NA	TRBD2	TRBJ2-1	CASRYREGWGNEQFF	TGTGCCAGTAGATACCGGGAGGGATGGGGGAATGAGCAGTTCTTC
TRBV10-3	once	TRBD2	TRBJ2-1	CAISVVAGIPYNEQFF	TGTGCCATCAGTGTCGTAGCGGGGATTCCTTACAATGAGCAGTTCTTC
TRBV2	few	TRBD1	TRBJ2-3	CASTATGGWTDTQYF	TGTGCCAGCACCGCAACAGGGGGCTGGACAGATACGCAGTATTTT
TRBV19	NA	NA	TRBJ1-1	CASSNTYTEAFF	TGTGCCAGTAGTAATACATACACTGAAGCTTTCTTT
TRBV7-9	medium-sized	TRBD1	TRBJ1-1	CASSPGTGTEAFF	TGTGCCAGCAGCCCCGGGACAGGGACTGAAGCTTTCTTT
TRBV14	few	NA	TRBJ2-2	CASSPTGSGGELFF	TGTGCCAGCAGCCCAACAGGGTCGGGCGGGGAGCTGTTTTTT
TRBV2	NA	NA	TRBJ1-1	CASSEALLGGDTEAFF	TGTGCCAGCAGTGAAGCGCTTCTCGGGGGGGACACTGAAGCTTTCTTT
TRBV5-1	NA	TRBD1	TRBJ2-7	CASSAWTGATDEQYF	TGCGCCAGCAGCGCCTGGACAGGGGCAACCGACGAGCAGTACTTC
TRBV4-1	NA	NA	TRBJ1-4	CASSQLAEKLFF	TGTGCCAGCAGCCAATTGGCTGAAAAACTGTTTTTT
TRBV7-3	few	NA	TRBJ2-6	CASSPDAAGANVLTF	TGTGCCAGCAGCCCAGACGCGGCTGGGGCCAACGTCCTGACTTTC
TRBV30	NA	NA	TRBJ2-7	CAWNSRPQGFEQYF	TGTGCCTGGAATTCCCGCCCGCAGGGCTTCGAGCAGTACTTC